This T cell receptor (beta chain) originates from a study of T cells after yellow fever vaccination. For this clonotype: One end of the junction fails to match germline, which may point to a read error.

Using its own MiXCR run on the 5' RACE reads, TCRdb lists one record per CDR3 protein. The data show 300,000 or so distinct CDR3 sequences, 7% to 9% seen once. The CDR3 is 16 amino acids. Germline loops: CDR1 KGHDR, CDR2 SFDVKD. This specimen consisted of PBMCs, obtained about 49 days after the first yellow fever vaccination. V is TRBV24-1 and J is TRBJ2-3, with D maybe TRBD2 (5 bases). The clonotype originates from a man aged 18 to 30 who received the YFV17D yellow fever vaccine. The CDR3 region is CATSDFVPRGTDTQYF. Written as DNA, the CDR3 is TGTGCCACGAGTGATTTCGTACCGAGGGGCACAGATACGCAGTATTTT.